The T cell receptor (beta chain) described here comes from a study of control samples from healthy donors and cancer patients. The CDR3 totals 15 residues. V was shortened by 2 bases and J by 5 bases, with 14 bases between the two germline ends. From germline, CDR1 is MNHNY and CDR2 SVGAGI (reference sequence). This table comes from immunoSEQ multiplex PCR, and its TCRdb copy is limited to in-frame clones, with some not included. The sample holds about 160,000 clones; approximately 94% are singletons and the top ten take about 14%. The chain uses TRBV6-6 and TRBJ2-3, with no clear D. The clonotype was recovered from a man aged 55 to 70 with colorectal cancer. Sequenced sample: PBMCs. The CDR3 spells CASSYPGTRKDTQYF. The CDR3 DNA follows: TGTGCCAGCAGTTACCCGGGTACCAGAAAAGATACGCAGTATTTT.